These 3 T cell receptor beta chains were all obtained from the same sample, sequenced in a study of T cell clonality in common variable immunodeficiency (dated by TCRdb to the mid-2010s). Library preparation used the immunoSEQ multiplex PCR assay. Sourced from immuneACCESS, this table was stored by TCRdb with only in-frame sequences that have V and J called. A share of the clones is absent; for the studies checked, an unresolved V gene accounts for under half, and the remainder has no known explanation. This sample includes about 35,000 clones, and none of them was observed just once. Of the sample, 9.5% falls within the top ten clones. The sequenced sample consisted of peripheral blood mononuclear cells. Receptor source: a person between 18 and 75 years old in good health.

This clone has ten or more counts. The missing CDR3 end, 3 residues past where the read stops, is filled in from the germline J gene. This chain uses TRBV20-1 with TRBJ2-5; TRBD2 might be the D (6 bases). Trimming cost V 1 base and J 7 bases, with 16 bases left between them. Germline-derived CDR1 and CDR2 are DFQATT and SNEGSKA (reference sequence). This CDR3 region has 14 residues. CDR3 DNA (partial): TGCAGTGCTAGAGGTTTTTCGGGGGTGGGGACC. This translates into CSARGFSGVGT. The whole CDR3 sequence is CSARGFSGVGTQYF.

This clone was seen repeatedly, ten times or more. Read coverage stops 3 residues before the CDR3 terminus; the germline J gene supplies the remainder. The chain links TRBV6-1 to TRBJ1-5; 9 nucleotides agree with TRBD1. V gave up 3 bases and J gave up 3 bases; unmatched junction bases: 3. The germline gives CDR1 MNHNS, CDR2 SASEGT. The CDR3 has 15 amino acids. CDR3 sequence reads: CASSDWTGDNQPQHF. The covered CDR3 bases are TGTGCCAGCAGTGACTGGACAGGGGACAATCAGCCC.

This clone was observed a few times. With the read ending 3 residues before the CDR3 end, the germline J gene is used to fill in that end. The genes are TRBV6-1 and TRBJ1-1; D might be TRBD1 (6 bases). The germline V and J ends were trimmed by 4 bases and 7 bases, with 16 bases remaining between them. The CDR3 is 14 residues long. Germline V gives CDR1 MNHNS, CDR2 SASEGT. This CDR3 reads CASSVYRADLEAFF. The covered CDR3 bases are TGTGCCAGCAGTGTTTACAGGGCCGACCTTGAA.